The clone carrying this T cell receptor beta chain was counted between two and nine times. Its antigen is unknown. These data are taken from a study of T cells after yellow fever vaccination. General study results and limits: Peaking faster, on day 5 versus 15, the secondary response was nonetheless weaker.

After removal of 1 base from V and 12 bases from J, the junction contained 4 bases not matched to a gene. Per germline, CDR1 DFQATT and CDR2 SNEGSKA (reference sequence). The CDR3 is made up of 11 amino acids. TCRdb reprocessed the 5' RACE reads with MiXCR, giving one entry per CDR3 protein. The sample records about 400,000 distinct CDR3 sequences, around 6.5% being singletons. The genes are TRBV20-1 and TRBJ2-7, with 9 bases matching TRBD1. The material sequenced was PBMCs, taken 5 days after the yellow fever booster vaccination. This receptor was identified in a man aged 30 to 39 who received the YFV17D yellow fever vaccine. CDR3 sequence (DNA): TGCAGTGCTAGAGTCTCGGGACAGGGGTACTTC. Protein sequence: CSARVSGQGYF.